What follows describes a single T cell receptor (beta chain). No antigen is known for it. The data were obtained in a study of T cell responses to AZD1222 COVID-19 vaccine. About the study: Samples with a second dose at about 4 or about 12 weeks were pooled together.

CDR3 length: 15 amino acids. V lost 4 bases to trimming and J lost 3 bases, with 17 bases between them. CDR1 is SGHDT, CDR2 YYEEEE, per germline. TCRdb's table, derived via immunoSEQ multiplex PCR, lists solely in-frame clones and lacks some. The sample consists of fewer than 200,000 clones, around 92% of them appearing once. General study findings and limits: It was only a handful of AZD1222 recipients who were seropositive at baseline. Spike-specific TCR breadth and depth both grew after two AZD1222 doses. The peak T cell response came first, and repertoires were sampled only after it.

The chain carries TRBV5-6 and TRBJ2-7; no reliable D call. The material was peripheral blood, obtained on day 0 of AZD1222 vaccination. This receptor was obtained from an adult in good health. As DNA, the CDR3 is TGTGCCAGCAGCCCGACGTGGCCCCCTCTCTACGAGCAGTACGTC. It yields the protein CASSPTWPPLYEQYV.